This T cell receptor (beta chain) emerged from a study of shared clonotypes between healthy human individuals. This CDR3 is 16 amino acids long. Germline CDR1 and CDR2: SGHNT and YYREEE (reference sequence). Trimming took 0 bases from V and 5 from J; bases not matched to a gene: 8. The data were produced by immunoSEQ multiplex PCR, yet TCRdb's version contains in-frame clones alone and is incomplete. The sample shows hundreds of thousands of clones, roughly three quarters of them seen only once. The sequenced sample was PBMCs. This sequence originates from a woman aged 40 to 55 in good health. Some clones in this sample may be carry-over from other donors' samples. This chain uses TRBV5-4 with TRBJ2-1, with TRBD2 matching over 7 bases. The CDR3 loop reads CASSLDGGRSDNEQFF. CDR3 coding DNA: TGTGCCAGCAGCTTGGATGGCGGGAGAAGCGACAATGAGCAGTTCTTC.